This TCR beta chain was recorded in a study of control samples from healthy donors and cancer patients. The table came from immunoSEQ multiplex PCR; TCRdb's copy has only in-frame clones and leaves some out. The profile shows 120,000 to 150,000 clones, around 92% of them singletons. There are 15 residues in the CDR3. After removal of 2 bases from V and 6 bases from J, the junction contained 10 bases not matched to a gene. Germline CDR1 MNHNY, CDR2 SVGAGI (reference sequence). The chain is built from TRBV6-6 and TRBJ2-7, with TRBD1 identical over 7 bases. The sample was blood. The sequence was collected from a man under 40 in good health. CDR3 sequence (DNA): TGTGCCAGCAGTTACCGACAGGGCAGGGGGATCGAGCAGTACTTC. Its translation: CASSYRQGRGIEQYF.